This T cell receptor (beta chain) was retrieved from a study of blood T cell repertoires in COVID-19 (dated by TCRdb to the early 2020s). Background on the whole study: Collaborator samples came from the United States, Italy and Spain and covered acute and convalescent phases of COVID-19. The prospective study material was composed of cDNA or gDNA derived from T cells, B-cell-depleted T cells, or PBMCs. The dataset comprised deeply sampled blood TCRbeta repertoires from subjects exposed to, actively infected with, or recovered from COVID-19. The repertoires were released in a freely available public database meant as a resource for research on the immune response to SARS-CoV-2. Samples came from the ongoing ImmuneRACE study (first 160 participants) plus 1,254 subjects from 6 global collaborators. Sample metadata almost always included a de-identified subject ID, COVID-19 status, age in years and sex. Where available, HLA class I and class II types were obtained from metadata supplied by the sample provider rather than from assay-based typing. Paper-wide results and their limitations: The amount of clinical and demographic metadata varied by source and participant and was provided uncurated.

This clone was observed a single time. Its antigen has not been determined. Base-call qualities are not available, and no considerably larger clone is one nucleotide away. Whole blood was collected in K2EDTA tubes by collaborating institutions according to the institutions' own protocols. For TCRbeta analysis, collaborators shipped samples as frozen whole blood, isolated PBMCs, or DNA extracted from either of those sample types. The CDR3 numbers 16 residues from cysteine through phenylalanine. Only the CDR3 part of the read is kept: 48 bases, read in frame from the first base. V loses 5 bases at its end and J loses 6 bases; junction bases beyond the gene matches: 8. In the germline V gene (reference sequence), CDR1 corresponds to LNHDA and CDR2 to SQIVND. The immunoSEQ Assay, a bias-controlled multiplex PCR, was used to amplify TCRbeta CDR3 regions from genomic DNA. In the authors' own workflow: The number of nucleated cells in each sample was estimated by amplification of reference gene primers within the assay. To quantify the absolute abundance of each unique TCRbeta CDR3 rearrangement, sequence reads were collapsed and filtered. For each sample, productive Simpson clonality was calculated as the square root of Simpson's diversity index over productive rearrangements. Drawn from immuneACCESS, this table holds only the in-frame rearrangements with V and J called that TCRdb kept. Clones are partly lost; checked studies trace under half to an unresolved V gene and leave the rest unexplained. Clone size and V and J calls were adopted from that table, with D and trimming inferred from the DNA. In this sample the table shows 170,000 or so clones, approximately 86% of which occur a single time. The ten largest clones take up about 3% of the sample.

The TCR originated in a man between 35 and 55 years old with active or convalescent COVID-19. The chain employs TRBV19 and TRBJ1-6, with 9 middle bases fitting TRBD1. Sequenced material: peripheral blood. CDR3 loop: CASSVTGTGTNSPLHF. The nucleotide sequence is given as TGTGCCAGTAGTGTGACGGGGACAGGGACTAATTCACCCCTCCACTTT.